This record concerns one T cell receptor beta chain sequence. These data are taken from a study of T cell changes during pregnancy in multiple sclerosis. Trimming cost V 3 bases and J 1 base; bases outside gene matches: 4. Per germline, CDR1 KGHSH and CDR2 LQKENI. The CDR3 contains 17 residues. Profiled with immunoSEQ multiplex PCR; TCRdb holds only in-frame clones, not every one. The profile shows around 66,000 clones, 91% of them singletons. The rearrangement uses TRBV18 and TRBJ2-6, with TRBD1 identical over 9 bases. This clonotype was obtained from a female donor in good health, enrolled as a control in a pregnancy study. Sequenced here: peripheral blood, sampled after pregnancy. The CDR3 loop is CASSPTGQGSGANVLTF. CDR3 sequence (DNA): TGTGCCAGCTCACCGACGGGACAGGGTTCTGGGGCCAACGTCCTGACTTTC. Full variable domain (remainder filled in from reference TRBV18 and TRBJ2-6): NAGVMQNPRHLVRRRGQEARLRCSPMKGHSHVYWYRQLPEEGLKFMVYLQKENIIDESGMPKERFSAEFPKEGPSILRIQQVVRGDSAAYFCASSPTGQGSGANVLTFGAGSRLTVL.